Below are 27 T cell receptor beta chains sequenced from a single sample in a study of T-cell reconstitution after alpha-beta-depleted transplantation in children. Unique molecular identifiers were incorporated when the TCRbeta library was constructed. TCRdb used MiXCR to reprocess the PCR reads, holding one entry per CDR3 protein. Of 440,000 or so distinct CDR3 sequences listed, about 45% are singletons. The specimen comprised PBMCs, sampled before TCRalphabeta/CD19-depleted stem cell transplant. All receptors come from a girl aged 2-9 years with aplastic anemia, due to receive a stem cell transplant.

V and J are TRBV5-1 and TRBJ2-3; D assignment may be TRBD1 or TRBD2 (6 bases each). This CDR3 spans 14 amino acids. V was pared by 5 bases and J by 2 bases, with 12 bases between. The germline gives CDR1 SGHRS, CDR2 YFSETQ. Here the CDR3 reads CASRQGGATDTQYF. The CDR3 nucleotides are TGCGCCAGCAGACAGGGCGGGGCCACAGATACGCAGTATTTT. Supplemented by reference TRBV5-1 and TRBJ2-3, the full variable domain reads KAGVTQTPRYLIKTRGQQVTLSCSPISGHRSVSWYQQTPGQGLQFLFEYFSETQRNKGNFPGRFSGRQFSNSRSEMNVSTLELGDSALYLCASRQGGATDTQYFGPGTRLTVL.

A few counts support this clonotype. The chain couples TRBV20-1 to TRBJ2-1, with 10 bases that match TRBD1. This CDR3 region has 13 residues. Germline V lookup: CDR1 DFQATT, CDR2 SNEGSKA (reference sequence). Trimming cost V 6 bases and J 5 bases; bases outside gene matches: 4. Here the CDR3 DNA reads TGCAGTGCGCGGACAGGGGGTCACAATGAGCAGTTCTTC. Amino acids: CSARTGGHNEQFF.

There are many counts of this clonotype. V gene TRBV6-5 combines with J gene TRBJ2-3, with 9 bases fitting TRBD1. CDR1 and CDR2 (germline): MNHEY, SVGAGI. The CDR3 has 14 amino acids. V lost 1 base, J lost 6 bases, and 2 bases stayed unmatched. In DNA form, the CDR3 reads TGTGCCAGCAGTTACTTAGACAGGGGGGATACGCAGTATTTT. Translating it yields CASSYLDRGDTQYF.

This chain links TRBV4-1 with TRBJ2-7; D not resolved. CDR1 and CDR2 from the germline V gene are MGHRA and YSYEKL. The germline V and J ends were trimmed by 5 bases and 0 bases, with 17 bases remaining between them. This CDR3 spans 16 amino acids. CDR3 residues: CASSKGSGGSSYEQYF. The CDR3, as DNA: TGCGCCAGCAGCAAAGGAAGTGGCGGCAGCTCCTACGAGCAGTACTTC.

This clonotype was counted only a few times. The genes are TRBV5-1 and TRBJ2-7; possibly TRBD2 for D (6 bases). The V end lost 4 bases, the J end lost 2 bases, and 13 bases lay between the germline ends. The CDR3 has 14 amino acids. The germline V gene has CDR1 SGHRS and CDR2 YFSETQ. CDR3 in DNA: TGCGCCAGCAGCAGGGGACTTTCACCCTACGAGCAGTACTTC. It codes for CASSRGLSPYEQYF.

This clonotype was seen a few times. The rearrangement joins TRBV4-3 to TRBJ2-7; TRBD2 matches at 10 bases. Germline V gene sequence: CDR1 LGHNA, CDR2 YSLEER. The CDR3 consists of 14 residues. The ends lost 3 bases at V and 5 bases at J; junction bases unmatched: 4. The CDR3 loop reads CASSQTSGFNEQYF. DNA of the CDR3: TGCGCCAGCAGCCAGACTAGCGGGTTTAACGAGCAGTACTTC.

The rearrangement uses TRBV7-2 and TRBJ2-5, with TRBD2 as a possible D gene (5 bases). This CDR3 contains 15 residues. V was trimmed by 7 bases and J by 5 bases, leaving 20 bases between them. Germline loops: CDR1 SGHTA, CDR2 FQGNSA. CDR3 nucleotides: TGTGCCAGCACCCAGGCGGGCCTCGCTTTCGAGACCCAGTACTTC. Its protein is CASTQAGLAFETQYF.

The sample holds many counts of this clonotype. This chain links TRBV20-1 with TRBJ1-1; 8 positions agree with TRBD1. There are 20 residues in the CDR3. J lost 4 bases, V lost 0 bases, and 22 bases had no gene match. Per the germline V gene, CDR1 is DFQATT and CDR2 is SNEGSKA (reference sequence). Written as DNA, the CDR3 is TGCAGTGCTAGAGATTCGTTGGGAGCGGCCAGGGGGCGTCTGGGCACTGAAGCTTTCTTT. Its translation is CSARDSLGAARGRLGTEAFF.

This clonotype was seen many times. The genes are TRBV11-2 and TRBJ2-1; 8 bases match TRBD2. Germline V gives CDR1 SGHAT, CDR2 FQNNGV. V trimming: 5 bases; J trimming: 3 bases; junction bases outside the gene matches: 6. The CDR3 runs 15 residues. The chain's CDR3 is CASSLAGPLYNEQFF. The CDR3 bases are TGTGCCAGCAGCCTAGCGGGCCCTCTCTACAATGAGCAGTTCTTC.

This chain joins TRBV5-1 and TRBJ1-1, with D hard to call. CDR1 SGHRS and CDR2 YFSETQ come from the germline V gene. CDR3 length: 18 amino acids. Trimming took off 0 bases at V and 0 bases at J, with 18 bases between the two ends. CDR3 coding DNA: TGCGCCAGCAGCTTGGAGCTTTTTCGCGACGGAATGAACACTGAAGCTTTCTTT. Its translation is CASSLELFRDGMNTEAFF.

The chain combines TRBV10-3 with TRBJ2-6, with D perhaps TRBD2 (5 bases). Germline CDR1 ENHRY, CDR2 SYGVKD. The CDR3 has 16 residues. The ends were cut back, 11 bases at V and 2 bases at J, with 19 bases in the middle. CDR3 sequence reads: CAVRTRSTPGANVLTF. The CDR3 DNA is TGTGCCGTTCGAACTAGATCTACCCCTGGGGCCAACGTCCTGACTTTC.

The J gene is TRBJ2-7, the V gene TRBV29-1; 8 nucleotides align to TRBD1. V lost 1 base to trimming and J lost 9 bases; unmatched junction nucleotides: 5. The CDR3 sequence is 12 residues long. Germline V gene data show CDR1 as SQVTM and CDR2 as ANQGSEA. The CDR3 reads CSVEGTGRVQYF. CDR3 bases: TGCAGCGTTGAAGGGACAGGGCGGGTGCAGTACTTC.

This clonotype has more than one count but fewer than ten. The chain uses TRBV12-3 or TRBV12-4 and TRBJ2-2; TRBD1 matches 9 bases. Trimming cost V 6 bases and J 3 bases; bases outside gene matches: 8. CDR3 length equals 16 residues. DNA of the CDR3: TGTGCCAGCAGGCCGTCCGGGACAGGGCACACCGGGGAGCTGTTTTTT. It translates to CASRPSGTGHTGELFF.

This clonotype was counted a few times. V usage is TRBV20-1 and J usage is TRBJ2-7, with TRBD2 matching 13 bases. This CDR3 has 16 residues. With 3 bases clipped from V and 2 bases from J, the junction kept 7 bases outside the gene matches. Per the germline V gene, CDR1 is DFQATT and CDR2 is SNEGSKA (reference sequence). The CDR3 loop reads CSARGTSGAGPYEQYF. The CDR3 region has the DNA TGCAGTGCTAGGGGGACTAGCGGGGCGGGGCCCTACGAGCAGTACTTC.

The gene calls are TRBV29-1 and TRBJ2-7, with D unclear. CDR1 and CDR2 from the germline V gene are SQVTM and ANQGSEA. Trimming cost V 8 bases and J 4 bases, with 12 bases left between them. The CDR3 length is 11 residues. CDR3 in DNA: TGCAGCCCCCTCGACCTTTACGAGCAGTACTTC. Translated, it gives CSPLDLYEQYF.

The rearrangement uses TRBV20-1 and TRBJ2-1, with TRBD2 matching over 8 bases. Per germline, CDR1 DFQATT and CDR2 SNEGSKA (reference sequence). The CDR3 sequence is 15 residues long. Trimming took 2 bases from V and 10 from J; bases not matched to a gene: 13. CDR3 nucleotides: TGCAGTGCTAGAAAGCGGGAGAGCGGAGGAAGGGAGCAGTTCTTC. This gives the protein CSARKRESGGREQFF.

This clonotype was seen just once. V is TRBV20-1 and J is TRBJ2-1, with 7 bases aligning to TRBD1. Trimming took 0 bases from V and 4 from J; bases not matched to a gene: 6. The CDR3 is 15 residues long. The germline CDR1 and CDR2 sequences are DFQATT and SNEGSKA (reference sequence). The CDR3 is CSARDPQGVYNEQFF. For the CDR3, the DNA is TGCAGTGCTAGAGATCCTCAGGGGGTTTACAATGAGCAGTTCTTC.

The rearrangement links TRBV5-1 to TRBJ1-1, with 7 bases lining up with TRBD1. The CDR3 contains 14 residues. The trim removed 4 bases at V and 4 bases at J, leaving 7 bases unmatched. Germline CDR1 SGHRS, CDR2 YFSETQ. The CDR3 nucleotides are TGCGCCAGCAGCACAGGGGAAGGGGTCACTGAAGCTTTCTTT. This gives the protein CASSTGEGVTEAFF.

This clonotype was detected ten times or more. The V and J genes are TRBV27 and TRBJ2-1; TRBD1 might be the D (6 bases). Germline V gene sequence: CDR1 MNHEY, CDR2 SMNVEV (reference sequence). The length of the CDR3 is 14 residues. Trimming shortened V by 5 bases and J by 4 bases, and 12 bases separated the two germline ends. The CDR3 DNA follows: TGTGCCAGCAGTGGTACAGGGCTGTACAATGAGCAGTTCTTC. It encodes CASSGTGLYNEQFF.

This clonotype was seen ten or more times. The chain carries TRBV6-2 or TRBV6-3 and TRBJ2-2; 9 bases agree with TRBD1. Per the germline V gene, CDR1 is MNHEY and CDR2 is SVGEGT. J was trimmed by 4 bases and V by 5 bases; bases with no gene match: 5. The CDR3 has 15 amino acids. The chain's CDR3 is CASSLQGAVTGELFF. The CDR3 coding sequence is TGTGCCAGCAGTCTACAGGGGGCGGTCACCGGGGAGCTGTTTTTT.

Many counts were recorded for this clonotype. The V call is TRBV5-1, the J call TRBJ2-5, with D perhaps TRBD1 (5 bases). This CDR3 is built from 14 residues. The V end was cut by 0 bases, the J end by 0 bases, with 6 bases between. The germline V gene has CDR1 SGHRS and CDR2 YFSETQ. CDR3 DNA: TGCGCCAGCAGCTTGGGACAGAACCAAGAGACCCAGTACTTC. As protein: CASSLGQNQETQYF.

This clonotype was found many times. The gene calls are TRBV5-1 and TRBJ2-7, with D unclear. There are 16 residues in the CDR3. The V gene's germline CDR1 is SGHRS and CDR2 YFSETQ. V lost 0 bases to trimming and J lost 0 bases, with 13 bases between them. CDR3 coding DNA: TGCGCCAGCAGCTTGGTTTCAGGAGAATTCTCCTACGAGCAGTACTTC. Translated, it gives CASSLVSGEFSYEQYF. Complete variable domain (other parts from reference TRBV5-1 and TRBJ2-7): KAGVTQTPRYLIKTRGQQVTLSCSPISGHRSVSWYQQTPGQGLQFLFEYFSETQRNKGNFPGRFSGRQFSNSRSEMNVSTLELGDSALYLCASSLVSGEFSYEQYFGPGTRLTVT.

The chain couples TRBV20-1 to TRBJ1-3; 7 bases are shared with TRBD1. With V trimmed by 3 bases and J by 4 bases, 6 bases remained unmatched. The CDR3 is 14 residues long. Germline loops: CDR1 DFQATT, CDR2 SNEGSKA (reference sequence). The CDR3 DNA sequence: TGCAGTGCTAGGCCCCTCAGGGGGGGAAACACCATATATTTT. As protein: CSARPLRGGNTIYF.

The chain links TRBV7-9 to TRBJ1-3; 7 bases line up with TRBD1. V lost 3 bases to trimming and J lost 0 bases; unmatched junction nucleotides: 5. Germline values: CDR1 SEHNR, CDR2 FQNEAQ (reference sequence). The CDR3 is 16 amino acids. The CDR3, as DNA: TGTGCCAGCAGCTTGGGACAGCCCGCCTCTGGAAACACCATATATTTT. It translates to CASSLGQPASGNTIYF.

This sequence joins TRBV2 and TRBJ2-7; perhaps TRBD2 as D (6 bases). V gave up 8 bases and J gave up 6 bases, with 11 bases separating them. This CDR3 contains 11 residues. CDR1 and CDR2 from the germline V gene are SNHLY and FYNNEI. This chain's CDR3 is CASRGGIEQYF. CDR3 sequence (DNA): TGTGCCAGCCGGGGAGGCATCGAGCAGTACTTC.

This chain joins TRBV20-1 and TRBJ1-4, with a weak D call TRBD1 (6 bases). The germline gives CDR1 DFQATT, CDR2 SNEGSKA (reference sequence). The CDR3 runs 14 residues. With 0 bases removed from V and 7 bases from J, the gap between germline ends came to 12 bases. The CDR3 DNA is TGCAGTGCTAGAGATACAGGGAAAGGTGAAAAACTGTTTTTT. Amino acid sequence: CSARDTGKGEKLFF.

The chain is built from TRBV28 and TRBJ2-1; tentative D call: TRBD2 (6 bases). With 7 bases removed from V and 2 bases from J, the gap between germline ends came to 15 bases. Germline V gene sequence: CDR1 MDHEN, CDR2 SYDVKM. This CDR3 has 15 amino acids. The chain's CDR3 is CASTQTSSAYNEQFF. CDR3 nucleotide sequence: TGTGCCAGCACCCAGACTAGTAGCGCCTACAATGAGCAGTTCTTC.